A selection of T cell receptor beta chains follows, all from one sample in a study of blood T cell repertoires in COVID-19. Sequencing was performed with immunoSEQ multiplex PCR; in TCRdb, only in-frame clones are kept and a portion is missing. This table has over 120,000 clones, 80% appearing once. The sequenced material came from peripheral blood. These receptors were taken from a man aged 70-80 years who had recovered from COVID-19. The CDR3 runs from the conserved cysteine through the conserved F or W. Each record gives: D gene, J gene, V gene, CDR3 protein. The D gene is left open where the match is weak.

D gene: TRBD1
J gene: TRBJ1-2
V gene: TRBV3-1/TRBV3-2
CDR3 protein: CASSLFGQGNWDGYTF

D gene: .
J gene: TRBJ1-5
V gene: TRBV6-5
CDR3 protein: CASSYAGWGTNQPQHF

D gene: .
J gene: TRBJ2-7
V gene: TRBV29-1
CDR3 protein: CSARGDEQYF

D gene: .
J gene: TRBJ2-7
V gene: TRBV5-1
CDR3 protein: CASSYAGTYEQYF

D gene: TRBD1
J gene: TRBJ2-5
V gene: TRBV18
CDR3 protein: CASSHGTGRETQYF

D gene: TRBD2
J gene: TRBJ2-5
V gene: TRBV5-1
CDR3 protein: CASTGLAGAQETQYF

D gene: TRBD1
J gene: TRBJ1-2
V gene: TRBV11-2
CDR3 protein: CASSPPGTGGSYGYTF

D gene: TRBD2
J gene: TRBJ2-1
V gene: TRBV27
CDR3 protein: CASSFSSGSGNEQFF

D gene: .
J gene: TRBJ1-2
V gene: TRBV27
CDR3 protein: CASSSIPGSYGYTF

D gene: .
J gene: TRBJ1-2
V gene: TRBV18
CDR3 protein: CASSSITGGGYTF

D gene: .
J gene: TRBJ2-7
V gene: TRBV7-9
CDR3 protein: CASSLTGSSYEQYF

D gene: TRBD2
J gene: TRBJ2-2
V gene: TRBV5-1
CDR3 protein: CASSLSPAGVVSTGELFF

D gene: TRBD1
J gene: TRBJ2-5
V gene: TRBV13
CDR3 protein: CASSLRDRSQETQYF

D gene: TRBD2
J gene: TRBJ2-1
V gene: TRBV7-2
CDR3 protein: CASSLTSGNFGWNEQFF